The source of this T cell receptor (beta chain) is a study of blood T cell repertoires in COVID-19. Assay used: immunoSEQ multiplex PCR; TCRdb lists only in-frame clones, some missing. The table lists 150,000 to 200,000 clones, under 85% of them singletons. Per the germline V gene, CDR1 is LGHNA and CDR2 is YNFKEQ. Trimming pared 1 base from V and 7 bases from J, leaving 11 bases between. The CDR3 is made up of 14 amino acids. A single count supports this clone. The V gene is TRBV4-2, the J gene TRBJ1-5, with D maybe TRBD1 (6 bases). The sequenced sample consisted of peripheral blood. The sequence came from a man between 65 and 79 years old with acute or convalescent COVID-19. CDR3 region: CASSQGEGEQPQHF. The CDR3 bases are TGTGCCAGCAGCCAAGGCGAGGGGGAGCAGCCCCAGCATTTT.